These 5 T cell receptor beta chains came from one sample sequenced in a study of shared clonotypes between healthy human individuals (TCRdb year 2020). To prepare the library, the immunoSEQ multiplex PCR assay was applied. In its TCRdb copy, this immuneACCESS table keeps in-frame sequences only and misses some clones. Where compared with another copy, unresolved V genes explain less than half of these, and the others have no known cause. A total of a few million clones appear in this sample, about 92% of them only once. 0.11% to 0.15% of the sample goes to the ten largest clones. The sample was naive CD4+ T cells sorted from blood. The cell subset or site label for this specimen denotes: CD45RA+ positively selected. Receptors originate from a young man in good health.

The genes are TRBV30 and TRBJ2-1; D gene unclear. CDR1 GTSNPN and CDR2 SVGIG come from the germline V gene (reference sequence). Between the trimmed V and J ends, which lost 1 base and 3 bases, there was a span of 7 bases. The CDR3 extends over 13 amino acids. CDR3 in amino acids: CAWSGYNYNEQFF. The CDR3, as DNA: TGTGCCTGGAGTGGTTACAACTACAATGAGCAGTTCTTC.

CDR3 DNA: TGTGCCAGCAGTGAAGGGCTAGCGGGGAGAAGTGTTACGCAGTATTTT. Its translation: CASSEGLAGRSVTQYF. The chain joins TRBV2 to TRBJ2-3; 9 bases map to TRBD2. This CDR3 is 16 amino acids long. Germline CDR1 SNHLY, CDR2 FYNNEI. The trim removed 1 base at V and 8 bases at J, leaving 10 bases unmatched.

This clone was seen only once. Additional DNA sequences in this sample encode the identical CDR3. CDR3 protein: CSVDRGTGELFF. Here the CDR3 DNA reads TGCAGCGTCGACAGGGGCACCGGGGAGCTGTTTTTT. This chain joins TRBV29-1 and TRBJ2-2; 8 positions agree with TRBD1. J gave up 4 bases and V 6 bases, and 1 base lay outside the gene matches. CDR3 size: 12 residues. Per the germline V gene, CDR1 is SQVTM and CDR2 is ANQGSEA.

The V and J genes are TRBV2 and TRBJ2-3, with D possibly being TRBD1 or TRBD2 (5 bases each). The CDR3 consists of 15 residues. V lost 7 bases and J 1 base, leaving 15 bases between the germline ends. Per the germline V gene, CDR1 is SNHLY and CDR2 is FYNNEI. This CDR3 reads CASNRKGTGTDTQYF. CDR3 nucleotides: TGTGCCAGCAATCGAAAGGGGACCGGCACAGATACGCAGTATTTT.

The genes are TRBV19 and TRBJ2-6; D perhaps matches TRBD1 (6 bases). The germline CDR1 and CDR2 sequences are LNHDA and SQIVND (reference sequence). The CDR3 sequence is 18 residues long. The V end lost 2 bases, the J end lost 2 bases, and 16 bases lay between the germline ends. CDR3: CASSITPGHKAGANVLTF. For the CDR3, the DNA is TGTGCCAGTAGTATAACACCGGGACACAAGGCTGGGGCCAACGTCCTGACTTTC.